The 28 T cell receptor beta chains given below trace back to one sample, sequenced in a study of HIV-infected patients and healthy controls. No cell fractionation was done, so the repertoire covers all unsorted peripheral blood T cells. cDNA was made from around 0.5 ug RNA using alpha and beta constant primers. Alpha and beta chain libraries were made separately by chain-specific third strand synthesis with multiplexing indices. TCRdb itself ran the 5' RACE reads through MiXCR, one entry per CDR3 protein. This table holds roughly 7,500 distinct CDR3 sequences, roughly 7.4% found once. The starting material was blood, obtained before antiretroviral therapy. The source of these receptors is an adult with HIV infection.

The rearrangement links TRBV6-2 or TRBV6-3 to TRBJ1-1; D might be TRBD1 (5 bases). This CDR3 region has 14 residues. The V gene lost 0 bases and the J gene lost 3 bases, with 8 bases spanning the gap. Germline CDR1 and CDR2: MNHEY and SVGEGT. CDR3 in amino acids: CASSYSGQYTEAFF. CDR3 in DNA: TGTGCCAGCAGTTACTCGGGGCAGTACACTGAAGCTTTCTTT.

This clonotype was seen at least ten times. The chain recombines TRBV10-2 with TRBJ2-2; 10 nucleotides align to TRBD2. Germline V gene data show CDR1 as WSHSY and CDR2 as SAAADI. Trimming cost V 2 bases and J 6 bases; bases outside gene matches: 3. This CDR3 has 15 residues. CDR3 nucleotides: TGCGCCAGCAGTGAGGGTCTAGCGGGAGCCGGGGAGCTGTTTTTT. It specifies CASSEGLAGAGELFF.

By share of the sample, this clonotype is medium-sized. V and J are TRBV30 and TRBJ1-5; 8 nucleotides line up with TRBD1. With 0 bases clipped from V and 0 bases from J, the junction kept 7 bases outside the gene matches. The CDR3 is made up of 17 amino acids. CDR1 is GTSNPN, CDR2 SVGIG, per germline (reference sequence). The CDR3 bases are TGTGCCTGGAGTGTAGGGCGGACAGGGACTAGCAATCAGCCCCAGCATTTT. Protein: CAWSVGRTGTSNQPQHF.

This chain connects TRBV27 to TRBJ2-1, with TRBD2 matching 9 bases. J gave up 6 bases and V 0 bases, and 3 bases lay outside the gene matches. The CDR3 is 15 residues long. CDR1 is MNHEY, CDR2 SMNVEV, per germline (reference sequence). The CDR3 DNA is TGTGCCAGCAGTTTATCAGCGGGGGGAATCAATGAGCAGTTCTTC. It is translated as CASSLSAGGINEQFF.

This clonotype is medium-sized by share. The V gene is TRBV6-5, the J gene TRBJ2-7; the D gene could be TRBD1 or TRBD2 (6 bases each). V was cut by 2 bases and J by 5 bases, with 13 bases left in between. Germline CDR1 reads MNHEY; CDR2 reads SVGAGI. The CDR3 has 14 amino acids. CDR3 nucleotide sequence: TGTGCCAGCAGTTACATACAGGGAGGCGACGAGCAGTACTTC. Its translation: CASSYIQGGDEQYF.

This chain uses TRBV6-6 with TRBJ2-6; the match to TRBD1 covers 7 bases. The CDR3 is 15 amino acids. The trim removed 8 bases at V and 0 bases at J, leaving 4 bases unmatched. The germline V gene has CDR1 MNHNY and CDR2 SVGAGI (reference sequence). The CDR3 DNA sequence: TGTGCCAGCCTGGGACAGCTCTCTGGGGCCAACGTCCTGACTTTC. It specifies CASLGQLSGANVLTF.

This clonotype was observed a handful of times. This rearrangement joins TRBV5-4 to TRBJ2-5; TRBD1 agrees at 10 bases. The length of the CDR3 is 14 residues. The germline gives CDR1 SGHNT, CDR2 YYREEE (reference sequence). V shed 4 bases and J 5 bases; nucleotides not matched to a gene: 5. CDR3 protein: CASSRQGAKETQYF. The CDR3 DNA follows: TGTGCCAGCAGCCGACAGGGGGCGAAGGAGACCCAGTACTTC.

In this sample, this clonotype turned up many times. The V gene is TRBV9, the J gene TRBJ2-1; 13 bases are shared with TRBD2. This CDR3 comprises 16 residues. Germline assignment: CDR1 SGDLS and CDR2 YYNGEE. V dropped 3 bases and J dropped 5; count of bases not matched to a gene: 5. Here the CDR3 DNA reads TGTGCCAGCAGCGACTCGACTAGCGGGAGGAACAATGAGCAGTTCTTC. It codes for CASSDSTSGRNNEQFF. The entire variable domain, with the rest obtained from reference TRBV9 and TRBJ2-1, is as follows: DSGVTQTPKHLITATGQRVTLRCSPRSGDLSVYWYQQSLDQGLQFLIQYYNGEERAKGNILERFSAQQFPDLHSELNLSSLELGDSALYFCASSDSTSGRNNEQFFGPGTRLTVL.

Many counts were recorded for this clonotype. This chain connects TRBV5-1 to TRBJ1-2, with TRBD1 identical over 8 bases. With 7 bases clipped from V and 1 base from J, the junction kept 9 bases outside the gene matches. The CDR3 length is 15 residues. Germline loops: CDR1 SGHRS, CDR2 YFSETQ. CDR3 in amino acids: CASRDGQGLNYGYTF. The CDR3 DNA reads as TGCGCCAGCCGCGACGGACAGGGACTTAACTATGGCTACACCTTC. Variable domain in full (rest from reference TRBV5-1 and TRBJ1-2): KAGVTQTPRYLIKTRGQQVTLSCSPISGHRSVSWYQQTPGQGLQFLFEYFSETQRNKGNFPGRFSGRQFSNSRSEMNVSTLELGDSALYLCASRDGQGLNYGYTFGSGTRLTVV.

There are a few counts of this clonotype. The chain combines TRBV20-1 with TRBJ1-2; D is uncertain. CDR1 DFQATT and CDR2 SNEGSKA come from the germline V gene (reference sequence). Trimming removed 0 bases from V and 4 bases from J, with 9 bases in between. The CDR3 covers 13 residues. As DNA, the CDR3 is TGCAGTGCTAGAGATACCGGACCCTATGGCTACACCTTC. Protein: CSARDTGPYGYTF.

This clonotype is classed as medium-sized. The V and J genes are TRBV7-2 and TRBJ2-1; D remains ambiguous. The V end lost 2 bases, the J end lost 5 bases, and 7 bases lay between the germline ends. The CDR3 is made up of 13 amino acids. Germline CDR1 is SGHTA and CDR2 is FQGNSA. The CDR3 spells CASSLIPHNEQFF. The CDR3 bases are TGTGCCAGCAGCTTAATACCCCACAATGAGCAGTTCTTC.

This clonotype was seen many times. The chain links TRBV18 to TRBJ1-1, with no clear D. CDR3 length equals 13 residues. V gave up 4 bases and J gave up 1 base, with 7 bases separating them. Germline loops: CDR1 KGHSH, CDR2 LQKENI. CDR3 nucleotide sequence: TGTGCCAGCTCACAATCCAAGAACACTGAAGCTTTCTTT. Protein product: CASSQSKNTEAFF.

In its sample, this clonotype is medium-sized. The V gene is TRBV12-3 or TRBV12-4, the J gene TRBJ1-1, with D tentatively TRBD1 (5 bases). Trimming left V 8 bases short and J 8 bases short, with 18 bases between. The CDR3 consists of 13 residues. The CDR3 DNA follows: TGTGCCAGCGGTATAAAAATGGCAGGGGAAGCTTTCTTT. Translation gives CASGIKMAGEAFF.

The V and J genes are TRBV6-6 and TRBJ2-7; 7 nucleotides line up with TRBD1. CDR1 and CDR2 (germline): MNHNY, SVGAGI (reference sequence). The junction had 7 bases not matched to a gene; V was cut back by 5 bases and J by 3 bases. CDR3 length equals 14 residues. Written as DNA, the CDR3 is TGTGCCAGCAGTGAGTCCAGGGGGATCTACGAGCAGTACTTC. Its translation: CASSESRGIYEQYF.

This clonotype counts as medium-sized (0.01 to 0.1%). V and J are TRBV7-9 and TRBJ2-1; TRBD1 aligns across 7 bases. From germline, CDR1 is SEHNR and CDR2 FQNEAQ (reference sequence). V lost 5 bases and J lost 2; bases outside the gene matches: 6. The CDR3 is 15 residues long. CDR3 nucleotides: TGTGCCAGCAGCCTTAGACAGGGCACCTACAATGAGCAGTTCTTC. Residues: CASSLRQGTYNEQFF.

A note on this clonotype: One end of the junction does not line up with germline, which may come from a read error. The chain uses TRBV5-6 and TRBJ2-1; TRBD1 matches at 8 bases. The CDR3 totals 12 residues. Germline loops: CDR1 SGHDT, CDR2 YYEEEE. CDR3: CASSFGQGFYVF. CDR3 sequence (DNA): TGTGCCAGCAGCTTCGGACAGGGTTTTTATGTCTTC.

This clonotype is medium-sized in the sample. The rearrangement uses TRBV7-2 and TRBJ1-4; TRBD1 matches at 9 bases. The CDR3 is 15 residues long. V trimming: 5 bases; J trimming: 5 bases; junction bases outside the gene matches: 6. The germline gives CDR1 SGHTA, CDR2 FQGNSA. The CDR3 sequence is CASSTYRGRNEKLFF. In DNA, the CDR3 is TGTGCCAGCAGCACTTACAGGGGGCGGAATGAAAAACTGTTTTTT. The complete variable domain, with remaining parts taken from reference TRBV7-2 and TRBJ1-4, reads GAGVSQSPSNKVTEKGKDVELRCDPISGHTALYWYRQSLGQGLEFLIYFQGNSAPDKSGLPSDRFSAERTGGSVSTLTIQRTQQEDSAVYLCASSTYRGRNEKLFFGSGTQLSVL.

This clonotype was observed many times. The gene calls are TRBV19 and TRBJ2-7; D is perhaps TRBD1 (5 bases). Between the trimmed V and J ends, which lost 5 bases and 2 bases, there was a span of 10 bases. The CDR3 is 13 amino acids. The germline gives CDR1 LNHDA, CDR2 SQIVND (reference sequence). The CDR3 region is CASSSDTPYEQYF. The CDR3 DNA reads TGTGCCAGTAGTTCGGACACTCCCTACGAGCAGTACTTC.

By sample share, this clonotype is large. The chain carries TRBV16 and TRBJ1-1; D unclear. Between the trimmed V and J ends, which lost 2 bases and 8 bases, there was a span of 15 bases. The germline gives CDR1 KGHSY, CDR2 FQNENV. The CDR3 consists of 14 residues. CDR3 in DNA: TGTGCCAGCAGCCAAGGACCCCCGGATTTGGAAGCTTTCTTT. It is translated as CASSQGPPDLEAFF.

A few counts support this clonotype. The chain is built from TRBV29-1 and TRBJ1-2, with unresolved D. The germline CDR1 and CDR2 sequences are SQVTM and ANQGSEA. The CDR3 is 12 residues long. Trimming removed 2 bases from V and 4 bases from J, with 8 bases in between. The CDR3 DNA is TGCAGCGTTGAATATGGCGGCTATGGCTACACCTTC. It is translated as CSVEYGGYGYTF.

Sample share makes this clonotype medium-sized. This sequence joins TRBV7-8 and TRBJ1-1, with TRBD1 as a possible D gene (6 bases). Deletions cut 3 bases from V and 1 base from J, with 9 bases between. CDR3 length: 14 amino acids. CDR1 SGHVS and CDR2 FQNEAQ come from the germline V gene. The CDR3: CASSFRTANTEAFF. The CDR3 DNA reads TGTGCCAGCAGCTTCAGGACAGCGAACACTGAAGCTTTCTTT.

This clonotype was counted many times. The genes are TRBV5-1 and TRBJ2-1, with unresolved D. Deletions cut 0 bases from V and 2 bases from J, with 12 bases between. The CDR3 loop spans 16 amino acids. Per the germline V gene, CDR1 is SGHRS and CDR2 is YFSETQ. The CDR3 DNA sequence: TGCGCCAGCAGCTTGGAGTCCTACGTCGCCTACAATGAGCAGTTCTTC. Translation gives CASSLESYVAYNEQFF.

There are many counts of this clonotype. CDR3 residues: CASRGRDNYGYTF. CDR3 bases: TGTGCCAGCAGGGGACGGGACAACTATGGCTACACCTTC. This sequence joins TRBV2 and TRBJ1-2; possible D gene TRBD1, 5 bases. The ends were cut back, 6 bases at V and 2 bases at J, with 10 bases in the middle. Germline V gene lookup returns CDR1 SNHLY and CDR2 FYNNEI. This CDR3 is built from 13 residues. The full variable domain, its missing parts supplied by reference TRBV2 and TRBJ1-2, is EPEVTQTPSHQVTQMGQEVILRCVPISNHLYFYWYRQILGQKVEFLVSFYNNEISEKSEIFDDQFSVERPDGSNFTLKIRSTKLEDSAMYFCASRGRDNYGYTFGSGTRLTVV.

By sample share, this clonotype is medium-sized. The V and J genes are TRBV6-2 or TRBV6-3 and TRBJ1-1, with D maybe TRBD1 (5 bases). Trimming shortened V by 10 bases and J by 3 bases, and 9 bases separated the two germline ends. The CDR3 contains 11 residues. Germline CDR1 is MNHEY and CDR2 is SVGEGT. The DNA for the CDR3 is TGTGCCACCACAGGAGACACTGAAGCTTTCTTT. Protein sequence: CATTGDTEAFF.

Relative to its sample, this clonotype is medium-sized (0.01 to 0.1%). The chain combines TRBV27 with TRBJ2-3; D gene uncertain. Germline V lookup: CDR1 MNHEY, CDR2 SMNVEV (reference sequence). This CDR3 has 13 amino acids. Trimming cost V 6 bases and J 4 bases, with 11 bases left between them. Written as DNA, the CDR3 is TGTGCCAGCAGAATGGGGATGCCAGATACGCAGTATTTT. Translating gives CASRMGMPDTQYF.

By share, this clonotype ranks as medium-sized. The chain uses TRBV19 and TRBJ1-5; D may be TRBD1 (5 bases). CDR3 length equals 15 residues. V was shortened by 4 bases and J by 3 bases, with 13 bases between the two germline ends. The germline gives CDR1 LNHDA, CDR2 SQIVND (reference sequence). The CDR3 spells CASSTDTQYNQPQHF. DNA for the CDR3: TGTGCCAGTAGTACGGACACACAATACAATCAGCCCCAGCATTTT.

This clonotype has at least ten counts. The V gene is TRBV29-1, the J gene TRBJ2-5; 7 bases align to TRBD2. The CDR3 length is 15 residues. The germline V gene has CDR1 SQVTM and CDR2 ANQGSEA. V shed 1 base and J 2 bases; nucleotides not matched to a gene: 7. The CDR3 coding sequence is TGCAGCGTTGAAGCATCGCGGGGGAGGCAAGAGACCCAGTACTTC. It codes for CSVEASRGRQETQYF.

By sample share, this clonotype is medium-sized. The chain employs TRBV7-2 and TRBJ1-1, with a possible D match to TRBD1 (6 bases). The CDR3 length is 14 residues. Trimming removed 1 base at V and 9 bases at J, with 15 bases between. CDR1 SGHTA and CDR2 FQGNSA come from the germline V gene. The CDR3 nucleotides read TGTGCCAGCAGCTTAGTAGGCGGCCAGGGGAAAGCTTTCTTT. Encoded protein: CASSLVGGQGKAFF.